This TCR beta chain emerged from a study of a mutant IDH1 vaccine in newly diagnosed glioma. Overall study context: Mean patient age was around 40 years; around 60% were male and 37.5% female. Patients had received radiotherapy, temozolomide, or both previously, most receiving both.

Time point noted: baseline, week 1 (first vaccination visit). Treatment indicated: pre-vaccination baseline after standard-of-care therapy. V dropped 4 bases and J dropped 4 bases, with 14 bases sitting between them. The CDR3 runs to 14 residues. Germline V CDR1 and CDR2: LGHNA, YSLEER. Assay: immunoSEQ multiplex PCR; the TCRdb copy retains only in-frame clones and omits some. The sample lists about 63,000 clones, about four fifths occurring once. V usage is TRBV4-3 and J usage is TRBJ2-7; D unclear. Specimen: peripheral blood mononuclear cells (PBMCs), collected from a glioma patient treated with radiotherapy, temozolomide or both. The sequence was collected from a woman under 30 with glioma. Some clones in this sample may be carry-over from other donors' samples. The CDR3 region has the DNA TGCGCCAGCAGCCGATTCACGGGCGCTTACGAGCAGTACTTC. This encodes CASSRFTGAYEQYF.